The present TCR beta chain was sequenced within a study of shared clonotypes between healthy human individuals. The input for sorted-subset replicate PCRs was about 0.2 ug DNA, tens of thousands of T cell genomes. In the original workflow: With immunoSEQ giving junction-only sequences and no quality scores, filtering differed. TCRdb's table, derived via immunoSEQ multiplex PCR, lists solely in-frame clones and lacks some. V and J calls and clone size come straight from that table; D and trimming were deduced from the DNA. The data show over a million clones, with 65% to 80% seen just once and about 1.5% held by the top ten. The germline V gene has CDR1 LNHNV and CDR2 YYDKDF (reference sequence). Trimming shortened V by 1 base and J by 0 bases, and 7 bases separated the two germline ends. The CDR3 runs to 15 residues.

The receptor comes from a man aged 18 to 30 in good health. The specimen sequenced was memory CD4+ T cells sorted from blood. Indicated subset: CD45RA-negative fraction. This chain joins TRBV15 and TRBJ1-3; D is perhaps TRBD1 (5 bases). CDR3 sequence reads: CATSRVQGSGNTIYF. CDR3 in DNA: TGTGCCACCAGCAGAGTTCAGGGCTCTGGAAACACCATATATTTT.